Listed below are T cell receptor beta chains from one sample, sequenced in a study of blood T cell repertoires in COVID-19. Assay used: immunoSEQ multiplex PCR; TCRdb lists only in-frame clones, some missing. The sample includes around 260,000 clones, approximately 82% of them seen just once. The source material was peripheral blood. The receptors derive from a man in his 60s who had recovered from COVID-19. CDR3s include the opening cysteine and the closing phenylalanine or tryptophan. Each record gives: CDR3 length, V gene, D gene, clone size, J gene, CDR3 protein, CDR3 DNA. D genes are given only for firm matches. Part of the rows lack a size; the others show once, few, many or a class for expanded clones.

CDR3 length: 18
V gene: TRBV11-2
D gene: TRBD2
clone size: -
J gene: TRBJ2-1
CDR3 protein: CASSSPGGDSSSYNEQFF
CDR3 DNA: TGTGCCAGCAGCTCACCGGGAGGGGATTCGAGCTCCTACAATGAGCAGTTCTTC

CDR3 length: 16
V gene: TRBV18
D gene: TRBD2
clone size: once
J gene: TRBJ2-1
CDR3 protein: CASSPPTSGSYNEQFF
CDR3 DNA: TGTGCCAGCTCACCACCCACTAGCGGGAGCTACAATGAGCAGTTCTTC

CDR3 length: 16
V gene: TRBV7-6
D gene: -
clone size: -
J gene: TRBJ1-3
CDR3 protein: CASSPIGQGIGNTIYF
CDR3 DNA: TGTGCCAGCAGTCCTATCGGGCAGGGGATAGGAAACACCATATATTTT

CDR3 length: 19
V gene: TRBV24-1
D gene: -
clone size: once
J gene: TRBJ1-3
CDR3 protein: CATSDLIRQARYSGNTIYF
CDR3 DNA: TGTGCCACCAGTGATTTGATAAGGCAGGCTCGATACTCTGGAAACACCATATATTTT

CDR3 length: 12
V gene: TRBV2
D gene: TRBD1
clone size: once
J gene: TRBJ2-1
CDR3 protein: CASSIRGNEQFF
CDR3 DNA: TGTGCCAGCAGTATCAGGGGGAATGAGCAGTTCTTC

CDR3 length: 16
V gene: TRBV3-1/TRBV3-2
D gene: -
clone size: once
J gene: TRBJ1-6
CDR3 protein: CASSQDVSSGWSPLHF
CDR3 DNA: TGTGCCAGCAGCCAAGATGTGAGCTCCGGGTGGTCACCCCTCCACTTT

CDR3 length: 15
V gene: TRBV6-5
D gene: TRBD1
clone size: -
J gene: TRBJ1-5
CDR3 protein: CASRPARGRGQPQHF
CDR3 DNA: TGTGCCAGCAGGCCGGCCAGGGGGCGCGGGCAGCCCCAGCATTTT

CDR3 length: 13
V gene: TRBV19
D gene: -
clone size: few
J gene: TRBJ2-7
CDR3 protein: CASSPGGQDEQYF
CDR3 DNA: TGTGCCAGTAGCCCCGGGGGGCAGGACGAGCAGTACTTC

CDR3 length: 16
V gene: TRBV28
D gene: TRBD1
clone size: -
J gene: TRBJ1-5
CDR3 protein: CASSTRTGNRNQPQHF
CDR3 DNA: TGTGCCAGCAGTACACGGACAGGGAATAGAAATCAGCCCCAGCATTTT

CDR3 length: 13
V gene: TRBV19
D gene: -
clone size: once
J gene: TRBJ2-5
CDR3 protein: CASSISTLETQYF
CDR3 DNA: TGTGCCAGTAGTATATCTACGTTGGAGACCCAGTACTTC

CDR3 length: 16
V gene: TRBV5-5
D gene: TRBD1
clone size: -
J gene: TRBJ1-1
CDR3 protein: CASTELGTIQGEEAFF
CDR3 DNA: TGTGCCAGCACCGAATTGGGGACCATACAGGGGGAAGAAGCTTTCTTT

CDR3 length: 16
V gene: TRBV11-2
D gene: -
clone size: -
J gene: TRBJ1-6
CDR3 protein: CASSDGVSGVNSPLHF
CDR3 DNA: TGTGCCAGCAGCGACGGGGTGAGCGGAGTTAATTCACCCCTCCACTTT

CDR3 length: 15
V gene: TRBV19
D gene: TRBD1
clone size: -
J gene: TRBJ1-1
CDR3 protein: CASSTPGQGRTEAFF
CDR3 DNA: TGTGCCAGTAGTACCCCGGGACAGGGCCGGACTGAAGCTTTCTTT

CDR3 length: 14
V gene: TRBV21-1
D gene: -
clone size: -
J gene: TRBJ2-1
CDR3 protein: CASIDTGGYNEQFF
CDR3 DNA: TGTGCCAGCATAGATACAGGGGGCTACAATGAGCAGTTCTTC

CDR3 length: 14
V gene: TRBV18
D gene: TRBD1
clone size: -
J gene: TRBJ1-4
CDR3 protein: CASSPPGTAEKLFF
CDR3 DNA: TGTGCCAGCTCACCACCGGGGACAGCCGAAAAACTGTTTTTT

CDR3 length: 14
V gene: TRBV5-1
D gene: -
clone size: once
J gene: TRBJ2-5
CDR3 protein: CASSLALQGETQYF
CDR3 DNA: TGCGCCAGCAGCTTGGCCCTCCAGGGCGAGACCCAGTACTTC

CDR3 length: 13
V gene: TRBV30
D gene: -
clone size: -
J gene: TRBJ1-4
CDR3 protein: CAWSGRGNEKLFF
CDR3 DNA: TGTGCCTGGAGTGGGCGGGGTAATGAAAAACTGTTTTTT

CDR3 length: 12
V gene: TRBV30
D gene: TRBD2
clone size: -
J gene: TRBJ2-7
CDR3 protein: CAWTSGSYEQYF
CDR3 DNA: TGTGCCTGGACTAGCGGGTCTTACGAGCAGTACTTC

CDR3 length: 14
V gene: TRBV9
D gene: -
clone size: -
J gene: TRBJ2-5
CDR3 protein: CASSEATFQETQYF
CDR3 DNA: TGTGCCAGCAGCGAAGCCACCTTCCAAGAGACCCAGTACTTC

CDR3 length: 18
V gene: TRBV9
D gene: TRBD2
clone size: -
J gene: TRBJ2-2
CDR3 protein: CASSVVQLAGGSIGELFF
CDR3 DNA: TGTGCCAGCAGCGTAGTTCAGCTAGCGGGAGGGTCAATCGGGGAGCTGTTTTTT

CDR3 length: 15
V gene: TRBV11-3
D gene: -
clone size: -
J gene: TRBJ2-1
CDR3 protein: CASSLGRSSYNEQFF
CDR3 DNA: TGTGCCAGCAGCTTAGGACGGAGCTCCTACAATGAGCAGTTCTTC

CDR3 length: 15
V gene: TRBV9
D gene: TRBD2
clone size: -
J gene: TRBJ2-7
CDR3 protein: CASSVGSGRTYEQYF
CDR3 DNA: TGTGCCAGCAGCGTAGGGAGCGGGAGGACTTACGAGCAGTACTTC

CDR3 length: 15
V gene: TRBV27
D gene: -
clone size: -
J gene: TRBJ1-4
CDR3 protein: CASSFRRGSNEKLFF
CDR3 DNA: TGTGCCAGCAGTTTTCGGAGGGGAAGCAATGAAAAACTGTTTTTT

CDR3 length: 15
V gene: TRBV19
D gene: TRBD1
clone size: -
J gene: TRBJ1-5
CDR3 protein: CASSISQGGDQPQHF
CDR3 DNA: TGTGCCAGTAGTATTTCACAGGGGGGGGATCAGCCCCAGCATTTT

CDR3 length: 14
V gene: TRBV14
D gene: -
clone size: -
J gene: TRBJ1-6
CDR3 protein: CASSQDIYNSPLHF
CDR3 DNA: TGTGCCAGCAGCCAAGATATCTATAATTCACCCCTCCACTTT

CDR3 length: 12
V gene: TRBV7-9
D gene: -
clone size: -
J gene: TRBJ1-1
CDR3 protein: CASSPVNTEAFF
CDR3 DNA: TGTGCCAGCAGCCCGGTGAACACTGAAGCTTTCTTT

CDR3 length: 14
V gene: TRBV5-6
D gene: -
clone size: -
J gene: TRBJ1-2
CDR3 protein: CASSLDLEDYGYTF
CDR3 DNA: TGTGCCAGCAGCTTGGATTTGGAGGACTATGGCTACACCTTC

CDR3 length: 17
V gene: TRBV24-1
D gene: -
clone size: -
J gene: TRBJ1-4
CDR3 protein: CATGKSFRGLTNEKLFF
CDR3 DNA: TGTGCCACGGGCAAGTCTTTTAGGGGCCTGACTAATGAAAAACTGTTTTTT

CDR3 length: 15
V gene: TRBV7-2
D gene: -
clone size: -
J gene: TRBJ1-5
CDR3 protein: CASSLGGGGNQPQHF
CDR3 DNA: TGTGCCAGCAGCTTAGGGGGAGGTGGCAATCAGCCCCAGCATTTT

CDR3 length: 14
V gene: TRBV19
D gene: -
clone size: -
J gene: TRBJ1-1
CDR3 protein: CASSMIPGYAEAFF
CDR3 DNA: TGTGCCAGTAGTATGATCCCAGGATACGCTGAAGCTTTCTTT

CDR3 length: 15
V gene: TRBV5-8
D gene: -
clone size: -
J gene: TRBJ2-6
CDR3 protein: CASRSQGSGANVLTF
CDR3 DNA: TGTGCCAGCAGGTCACAGGGTTCTGGGGCCAACGTCCTGACTTTC

CDR3 length: 14
V gene: TRBV5-1
D gene: TRBD2
clone size: -
J gene: TRBJ2-3
CDR3 protein: CASGTSGLSDTQYF
CDR3 DNA: TGCGCCAGCGGGACTAGCGGCTTGTCAGATACGCAGTATTTT